The 8 T cell receptor beta chains below all came from one sample that was sequenced in a study of blood T cell repertoires in COVID-19. Clones were read by immunoSEQ multiplex PCR, and TCRdb kept only the in-frame ones, dropping some. The top ten hold over 5% of the sample, which has roughly 87,000 clones, around nine tenths seen once. Sequenced material: peripheral blood. The receptor set was obtained from a middle-aged man with acute or convalescent COVID-19.

The V call is TRBV14, the J call TRBJ1-1, with D perhaps matching TRBD1 (5 bases). There are 14 residues in the CDR3. Trimming stripped 3 bases from V and 1 base from J, with 9 bases between. Germline values: CDR1 SGHDN, CDR2 FVKESK. CDR3 coding DNA: TGTGCCAGCAGCCAGGCGGGACGGAACACTGAAGCTTTCTTT. It is translated as CASSQAGRNTEAFF.

The gene calls are TRBV30 and TRBJ1-6; 8 bases fit TRBD1. Per the germline V gene, CDR1 is GTSNPN and CDR2 is SVGIG (reference sequence). Trimming at V came to 4 bases and at J to 3 bases, leaving 11 bases not matched to a gene. The CDR3 runs to 17 residues. The CDR3 region is CAWNPGGQAHYNSPLHF. CDR3 DNA sequence: TGTGCCTGGAACCCCGGGGGACAGGCCCACTATAATTCACCCCTCCACTTT.

The chain recombines TRBV30 with TRBJ1-2, with no clear D. Germline assignment: CDR1 GTSNPN and CDR2 SVGIG (reference sequence). The CDR3 spans 12 residues. V lost 5 bases and J lost 0, with 7 bases in between. The CDR3 nucleotides read TGTGCCTGGGCCCCGGCTAACTATGGCTACACCTTC. It is translated as CAWAPANYGYTF.

This clone was seen only once. J is TRBJ1-2 and V is TRBV12-3 or TRBV12-4; TRBD1 aligns across 8 bases. With V trimmed by 8 bases and J by 6 bases, 8 bases remained unmatched. The CDR3 covers 13 residues. The CDR3 is CASGLWTGHGYTF. The CDR3 DNA follows: TGTGCCAGCGGCCTTTGGACAGGGCATGGCTACACCTTC.

The gene calls are TRBV7-6 and TRBJ2-5; perhaps TRBD2 as D (6 bases). Germline V gene lookup returns CDR1 SGHVS and CDR2 FNYEAQ. V lost 0 bases and J 1 base, leaving 18 bases between the germline ends. This CDR3 is built from 18 residues. CDR3 region: CASSLAPPQASAQETQYF. The CDR3 region has the DNA TGTGCCAGCAGCTTAGCTCCTCCCCAAGCTAGCGCCCAAGAGACCCAGTACTTC.

This chain links TRBV6-5 with TRBJ1-2; 7 nucleotides match TRBD1. Unmatched junction bases numbered 12, after V lost 6 bases and J lost 5 bases. Looked up from germline, CDR1 is MNHEY and CDR2 is SVGAGI. The CDR3 has 15 amino acids. The CDR3 sequence is CASSNGAGGFYGYTF. The CDR3 DNA sequence: TGTGCCAGCAGCAACGGCGCAGGGGGTTTTTATGGCTACACCTTC.

This rearrangement joins TRBV7-9 to TRBJ1-6; 7 bases fit TRBD1. CDR1 and CDR2 (germline): SEHNR, FQNEAQ (reference sequence). V gave up 1 base and J gave up 6 bases; unmatched junction bases: 3. The CDR3 extends over 15 amino acids. CDR3 DNA: TGTGCCAGCAGCTTAGAGGGGACAGCTAATTCACCCCTCCACTTT. This translates into CASSLEGTANSPLHF.

The chain has TRBV3-1 (or the pseudogene TRBV3-2) and TRBJ1-6; D gene uncertain. Trimming pared 1 base from V and 7 bases from J, leaving 5 bases between. Germline V gives CDR1 LGHDT, CDR2 YNNKEL (reference sequence). The CDR3 runs 13 residues. The CDR3 sequence is CASSQARNSPLHF. For the CDR3, the DNA is TGTGCCAGCAGCCAAGCCAGAAATTCACCCCTCCACTTT.